This T cell receptor beta chain was observed in a study of shared clonotypes between healthy human individuals. CDR3 length: 14 amino acids. V gave up 7 bases and J gave up 6 bases; unmatched junction bases: 11. Germline V lookup: CDR1 SNHLY, CDR2 FYNNEI. Each sorted subset replicate got 200 ng genomic DNA, 30,000 or so genomes. As processed by the authors: In the immunoSEQ data, sequences were junction-only and lacked quality scores, so filtering differed. Some clones are missing from TCRdb's copy, which holds only in-frame ones; the method was immunoSEQ multiplex PCR. Clonal size and the V and J genes are those of that table, whereas D and trimming came from the DNA. The sample yields hundreds of thousands of clones, roughly 94% seen once. CD8 cells regarded as naive lacked CD45RO, were positively chosen for CCR7, and omitted terminally differentiated effector memory CD45RA+ cells. This clone was picked up one time. Its antigen is undetermined.

Study results and limitations: Naive subsets, compared against memory subsets, generally had larger estimated richness values. Rarefaction showed that sequencing of sorted subsets was incomplete (despite large depth).

V and J are TRBV2 and TRBJ2-7, with 8 bases aligning to TRBD2. The sequence was collected from a young man in good health. Sequences were obtained from naive CD8+ T cells sorted from blood. CDR3 loop: CASKRGGEASEQYF. The CDR3 DNA sequence: TGTGCCAGCAAACGGGGGGGAGAGGCTTCCGAGCAGTACTTC.